This T cell receptor beta chain comes out of a study of T cells in Graves' hyperthyroidism and ophthalmopathy (dated by TCRdb to the late 2010s). Background on the whole study: Peripheral blood samples were taken at the time of initial diagnosis, prior to any treatment. To identify TCR V-J signatures that set the groups apart, the researchers used a discovery cohort of about a hundred patients, made up of 40 to 45 with Graves' ophthalmopathy and 55 to 65 with stable Graves' hyperthyroidism. An independent validation cohort of 18 to 20 hyperthyroidism patients and 17 patients who later progressed to ophthalmopathy tested prospective prediction of ophthalmopathy. For training and testing, the 100 or so patients in the discovery cohort were randomly divided in a 7:3 ratio. Thyroid tissue and blood T-cell repertoires from six Graves' hyperthyroidism patients were also compared in the study. Once sampling was done, hyperthyroidism patients were given methimazole at a starting dose of 30 mg daily, whereas ophthalmopathy patients were given high-dose intravenous methylprednisolone. The paper describes TCR Vbeta CDR3 sequencing of about 140 peripheral blood samples, made up of some 42 ophthalmopathy patients, roughly 72 hyperthyroidism patients and 17 progressor patients. General conclusions and limits of the study: A model built on a 13 V-J signature distinguished ophthalmopathy from stable hyperthyroidism, reaching about 89% sensitivity and around 81% specificity in cross-validation and 80%/75% in testing. During validation, the model predicted progression to ophthalmopathy a median of around 6 months ahead of onset, with more than 55% sensitivity and 72% to 85% specificity. Blood samples also contained most of the expanded thyroid clonotypes (frequency above 0.001), which suggests that blood repertoires may reflect thyroid immune responses. No statistical method was used to fix the sample size in advance, and group allocation was not hidden from the investigators.

The sample holds many counts of this clonotype. No antigen is known for it. Base qualities are missing; no much larger clone stands one base away. A patient counted as having stable Graves' hyperthyroidism if no progression to ophthalmopathy occurred over 18 months of follow-up. The hyperthyroidism patients were between 18 and 65 years old and newly diagnosed, with a disease duration of less than 2 months. Any patient with an uncontrolled infection, another autoimmune disease, pregnancy or lactation was excluded. Diagnoses were based on clinical symptoms, serum thyroxine and TRAb, thyroid ultrasound and orbital computed tomography. Ficoll-Paque density gradient centrifugation was used to isolate PBMCs from around 9.1 ml of fresh peripheral blood. Total RNA was extracted with Trizol reagent, and quality was checked on an Agilent 2100 Bioanalyzer. Compared with germline, V lacks 1 base and J lacks 4 bases; bases without a gene match: 7. CDR3 length: 15 amino acids, cysteine to phenylalanine. The only DNA kept is the CDR3, 45 bases in frame from the first base. In the germline V gene (reference sequence), CDR1 corresponds to LGHDT and CDR2 to YNNKEL.

The TCR beta CDR3 regions were amplified from RNA transcripts. A first-round RT-PCR of the TCR CDR3 used the HTBI primer set with the Qiagen OneStep RT-PCR kit. Libraries were constructed in a second round of multiplex PCR, after which size selection and purification were performed. Libraries were sequenced paired-end with 100 bp reads on an Illumina HiSeq2000. Concerning the study's data processing: Raw data were processed with SOAPnuke, discarding reads with adapters, uncalled bases, mean Phred below 15, or no exact constant-primer or identifier match. High-quality paired reads were merged with COPE v1.2.5, and unique nucleotide sequences were defined as clonotypes. Clonotypes were aligned to IMGT TRBV, TRBD and TRBJ reference segments using MiTCR v1.1. Only V-J combinations with frequency above 0.0001, covering 99.2% of repertoires, were analysed. The TCS score was defined as F50 (clonal expansion) divided by E x V (chaos), with BLOSUM62-based TCRdist calculated between CDR3 peptides within each V-J. Welch's t-statistics and random forest reduced 500 to 650 V-J features to some 14, which were used in a naive Bayes classifier (R e1071). TCRdb handled the public reads itself, with Q25 trimming in fastp and clone calling in MiXCR, and kept productive beta chains. Rows are unified per CDR3 protein, each entry keeping the most common DNA and genes. These V and J calls derive from TCRdb rather than the authors' analysis. This sample has some 770,000 distinct CDR3 sequences in its table, and 16% of those were observed once. Under 9.5% of the sample is held by the ten biggest clonotypes.

This receptor was obtained from a young man with Graves' hyperthyroidism. In this chain, TRBV3-1 is recombined with TRBJ2-7; 7 central nucleotides agree with TRBD2. The sample comprised blood. The encoded CDR3 is CASSQGAGDGYEQYF. The DNA sequence reads TGTGCCAGCAGCCAAGGGGCGGGAGATGGGTACGAGCAGTACTTC.